The 10 T cell receptor beta chains in this list originate from one sample, sequenced in a study of early T cells in non-severe SARS-CoV-2 infection. TCRdb ran MiXCR on the 5' RACE reads and lists one entry per CDR3 protein. This sample has tens of thousands of distinct CDR3 sequences, with around 9.3% found just once. The sequencing used whole blood, collected at baseline. The origin of the receptors is an adult who was a healthcare worker with PCR-confirmed SARS-CoV-2 infection or an uninfected control (not recorded which).

This chain connects TRBV6-5 to TRBJ2-1, with TRBD2 matching over 13 bases. J was trimmed by 7 bases and V by 5 bases; bases with no gene match: 5. Germline values: CDR1 MNHEY, CDR2 SVGAGI. The CDR3 consists of 15 residues. CDR3 amino acids: CASSPPGLAGNEQFF. CDR3 bases: TGTGCCAGCAGTCCCCCGGGACTAGCGGGAAATGAGCAGTTCTTC.

This clonotype appeared a few times. The V gene is TRBV11-3, the J gene TRBJ2-3; 9 bases match TRBD2. Trimming removed 4 bases from V and 2 bases from J; junction bases left unmatched: 10. The CDR3 has 17 amino acids. Germline values: CDR1 SGHNT, CDR2 YENEEA. As DNA, the CDR3 is TGTGCCAGCAGCTACCCTTCTAGCGGGGCCTTCACAGATACGCAGTATTTT. It is translated as CASSYPSSGAFTDTQYF.

This clonotype appeared a few times. The genes are TRBV6-1 and TRBJ1-1; unclear D gene. Germline V gene data show CDR1 as MNHNS and CDR2 as SASEGT. CDR3 length: 12 amino acids. Trimming shortened V by 2 bases and J by 11 bases, and 12 bases separated the two germline ends. DNA of the CDR3: TGTGCCAGCAGTGAATACGGTATTGAGGCTTTCTTT. This codes for CASSEYGIEAFF.

The chain recombines TRBV29-1 with TRBJ1-1; no clear D gene. This CDR3 spans 14 amino acids. V was pared by 7 bases and J by 2 bases, with 17 bases between. Germline V gene data show CDR1 as SQVTM and CDR2 as ANQGSEA. The CDR3 bases are TGCAGCGCCGCCATGACTCTTACTAACACTGAAGCTTTCTTT. It translates to CSAAMTLTNTEAFF.

There are a few counts of this clonotype. The V and J genes are TRBV6-6 and TRBJ2-5; D remains unclear. Germline CDR1 MNHNY, CDR2 SVGAGI (reference sequence). CDR3 length: 16 residues. V shed 8 bases and J shed 3 bases, with 22 bases lying between them. In DNA, the CDR3 is TGTGCCAGCGGGATATATGAAACGGCTGGGGAAGAGACCCAGTACTTC. Protein product: CASGIYETAGEETQYF.

Only a few counts were recorded for this clonotype. This chain's CDR3 is CASSRFGGVKETQYF. CDR3 DNA: TGTGCCAGTAGTCGGTTCGGGGGAGTGAAGGAGACCCAGTACTTC. This chain connects TRBV19 to TRBJ2-5; tentatively, D is TRBD2 (6 bases). The CDR3 is 15 amino acids. Deletions cut 5 bases from V and 5 bases from J, with 18 bases between. From germline, CDR1 is LNHDA and CDR2 SQIVND (reference sequence).

This clonotype came up a few times. The J gene is TRBJ2-7, the V gene TRBV6-5; D gene ambiguous. There are 14 residues in the CDR3. CDR1 and CDR2 (germline): MNHEY, SVGAGI. The V end lost 2 bases, the J end lost 0 bases, and 8 bases lay between the germline ends. CDR3 nucleotides: TGTGCCAGCAGTTACAAGGCACACTCCTACGAGCAGTACTTC. Translating it yields CASSYKAHSYEQYF.

A few counts support this clonotype. This rearrangement joins TRBV7-6 to TRBJ2-7; possibly TRBD2 for D (5 bases). This CDR3 spans 16 amino acids. The V end was cut by 4 bases, the J end by 2 bases, with 18 bases between. Germline-derived CDR1 and CDR2 are SGHVS and FNYEAQ. The CDR3 loop reads CASSSGRVARTYEQYF. DNA of the CDR3: TGTGCCAGCAGCTCAGGACGAGTAGCGCGCACCTACGAGCAGTACTTC. The complete variable domain, with remaining parts taken from reference TRBV7-6 and TRBJ2-7, reads GAGVSQSPRYKVTKRGQDVALRCDPISGHVSLYWYRQALGQGPEFLTYFNYEAQQDKSGLPNDRFSAERPEGSISTLTIQRTEQRDSAMYRCASSSGRVARTYEQYFGPGTRLTVT.

This clonotype occurred many times. CDR3 in DNA: TGTGCCAGCTCACCAAGAGGCTCGAACACCGGGGAGCTGTTTTTT. This encodes CASSPRGSNTGELFF. The chain joins TRBV18 to TRBJ2-2; D call uncertain. The CDR3 runs 15 residues. Trimming took off 2 bases at V and 0 bases at J, with 7 bases between the two ends. Germline V lookup: CDR1 KGHSH, CDR2 LQKENI. Drawing the rest from reference TRBV18 and TRBJ2-2, the complete variable domain is NAGVMQNPRHLVRRRGQEARLRCSPMKGHSHVYWYRQLPEEGLKFMVYLQKENIIDESGMPKERFSAEFPKEGPSILRIQQVVRGDSAAYFCASSPRGSNTGELFFGEGSRLTVL.

There are a few counts of this clonotype. DNA of the CDR3: TGCAGTGCTACCCTTTTAAGCGGGGGTAGCACAGATACGCAGTATTTT. Amino acids: CSATLLSGGSTDTQYF. V and J are TRBV20-1 and TRBJ2-3; 8 nucleotides match TRBD2. There are 16 residues in the CDR3. Per germline, CDR1 DFQATT and CDR2 SNEGSKA (reference sequence). Losses at the gene ends were 4 bases for V and 0 bases for J; bases not matched to a gene: 9.